This TCR beta chain was captured by sequencing in a study of cytomegalovirus exposure and HLA in healthy donors (dated by TCRdb to 2015 to 2018). Regarding the study in general: In an earlier analysis of around 540 of the donors, under 300 Gb of sequence data and some 100 million unique TCR beta sequences from about 180 million T cells were reported. Approximately 300 gigabases of sequencing data and approximately 84 million unique TCR sequences were included in an early release covering roughly 600 HLA-typed donors. Of the roughly 390 genotyped donors, approximately 80% were placed in the genetic ancestry cluster associated with self-reported Caucasian donors. The study was designed to test whether signatures of past pathogen exposure could be identified by cataloging public T cell receptors. The T cell repertoires of around 670 subjects were profiled by immunosequencing and related to cytomegalovirus serostatus. Besides the first cohort of under 700 subjects, a separate validation cohort made up of around 120 different subjects was used. High-throughput TCR immunosequencing, statistical association of individual TCRs with disease status, and machine learning were combined to predict cytomegalovirus infection status. A later analysis re-analyzed previously published TCR beta repertoires from roughly 600 donors and added high-resolution HLA genotyping to study TCR occurrence patterns. Rather than using new phenotypic data, the later analysis identified candidate immune exposures from TCR beta sequences and from how often those sequences occurred across donors. To decide whether each TCR beta V gene segment behaved as functional or pseudogenic, an earlier analysis of 587 of the donors relied on high-throughput TCR beta sequencing. Donor age, sex, ethnicity and CMV serostatus were compiled alongside the repertoire data. Genome-wide SNP genotypes for about three fifths of the roughly 670 donors were used in a later genetic analysis, which treated that subset as a discovery cohort. Every discovery cohort repertoire had been produced on one sequencing platform. HLA typing included class I and class II loci at four-digit resolution. The number of typed donors differed by locus: roughly 629-640 for A, B, C, DRB1 and DQB1; 522 for DQA1; 606 for DPA1; and about 470 for DPB1. Roughly five DR-DQ haplotypes were handled as single units for association and clustering, since linkage in the cohort was strong. Among some 400 genotyped donors of the cohort, an average of around 250,000 unique TCR beta nucleotide sequences was sequenced per donor, of which roughly 17% were non-productive. Overall results and qualifications from the work: A cluster of highly shared sequence variants was judged likely to represent a technical artifact of the sequencing pipeline. Correlated functional status among segregating V segments might reflect linkage disequilibrium, but an unknown experimental factor could not be ruled out. The earlier analysis of approximately 540 of the donors excluded approximately 15 rarely observed V segments, including chromosome 9 orphons, because counts were too low. V-gene and J-gene trimming of TCR beta chains was associated with a missense DCLRE1C variant in a later genetic analysis, and the association was replicated in an independent cohort. While some public TCRs were present in many individuals, most TCR sequences turned up only very rarely across donors. Presence/absence analyses assumed roughly uniform sequencing depth across donors, an assumption that may not hold. Three of the identified cytomegalovirus-associated TCR beta chains were confirmed in vitro to be specific for cytomegalovirus antigens. Specific HLA alleles were associated with over 15,000 TCR beta sequences at a false discovery rate of 0.05 in a later analysis. Several of the top co-occurrence clusters appeared to be linked to parvovirus B19, influenza, CMV and Epstein-Barr virus, according to a later analysis. Because HLA typing was unavailable for some donors at each locus, only the typed subset was used in association tests. A later analysis found that HLA-associated TCR beta chains were more clonally expanded and had lower generation probabilities than equally common non-associated chains. A further reported finding was that TCR beta sequences accurately predicted the HLA-A and HLA-B alleles for most subjects in the first cohort. In a later genetic analysis, fewer N-insertions in productive TCRs were reported among donors in an Asian-associated ancestry cluster than the approximately 670-donor mean. The only immune exposure information available for the cohort was CMV serostatus. This cohort had only TCR beta chains sequenced, and the lack of alpha or paired-chain data limited which features could be detected. The 87-base-pair reads could not distinguish some IMGT-functional V segments, including TRBV6-2 and TRBV6-3, so those segments were excluded. The classifier was reported to diagnose cytomegalovirus status with high specificity and sensitivity in both the original cohort and the validation cohort. A total of about 150 TCR beta chains were listed by the study as associated with cytomegalovirus. The authors suggested that the approach could potentially be generalized to other disease states and immunological phenotypes. A later analysis found that most CMV-associated TCR beta chains appeared HLA-restricted, with HLA associations seemingly driven largely by CMV exposure. When HLA alleles, especially DR and DQ, strongly co-occurred, TCR associations were difficult to assign to individual alleles. Broadly in line with IMGT annotations, most TCR beta V segments showed up in productive rearrangements about 87% or about 30% of the time in an earlier analysis of 587 of the donors. According to a later analysis, TCR association rates differed among HLA loci, with DRB1 alleles showing the most associated TCRs and HLA-C alleles showing the fewest.

The method behind the library was the immunoSEQ multiplex PCR assay. A mixture of 60 forward primers for TCR Vbeta segments and 13 reverse primers for TCR Jbeta segments was used in the multiplex PCR. The CDR3 region of rearranged TCR beta genes was amplified from genomic DNA by a multiplex PCR assay. The amplified TCR beta libraries were sequenced on the Illumina HiSeq System as 87-base-pair reads. In the source study's methods: In a later analysis, roughly 80 million unique TCR beta chains were counted across the approximately 620 repertoires, and approximately 11 million of these chains were shared by at least two donors. Raw reads were error-corrected and collapsed into unique sequences with a nearest-neighbor algorithm that merged closely related sequences to remove PCR and sequencing errors. CDR3 sequences were aligned to IMGT reference sequences to assign V, D and J gene segments. For a sequence to be retained, at least a six-nucleotide match to both a V gene segment and a J gene segment was required. A rearrangement was called productive if the CDR3 had no stop codons and remained in frame with V and J, and every other rearrangement was called non-productive. Following IMGT convention, CDR3 was defined as the stretch from the second conserved V-encoded cysteine to the conserved J-encoded phenylalanine. Sequences without an unambiguous match to a single V gene segment were excluded from the earlier analysis of several hundred of the donors. In an earlier analysis of around 600 of the donors, V segments were called functional above 56.7% productive rearrangements and were called segregating when the between-donor standard deviation exceeded 5%. A statistical classification framework was built to diagnose cytomegalovirus status from the catalog of TCR beta chain sequences. In a later analysis, TCR nucleotide sequences were compared against IMGT/GENE-DB human TR gene sequences so that V and J genes could be assigned. A later analysis assigned CDR3 sequences and most-parsimonious VDJ recombination scenarios with the TCRdist pipeline. In a later analysis, each TCR beta chain was defined by its CDR3 amino acid sequence together with its V-gene family, and reads without a unique V-gene family were excluded. As a way to deal with suspected cross-contamination and a sequencing artifact, a later analysis dropped over 550 nucleotide sequences that were highly shared and had low generation probability. In a later analysis, a clonal expansion index was calculated for each public chain from normalized within-repertoire ranks of inferred template counts. Generation probabilities in a later analysis came from a VDJ recombination model fitted to out-of-frame rearrangements, and those results were checked against IGoR. A later analysis scored TCR-TCR, TCR-HLA and TCR-CMV co-occurrence with hypergeometric tests, applying a repertoire-size bias correction to TCR pairs. To estimate false discovery rates, a later analysis permuted the HLA or CMV assignments 20 times. In a later analysis, co-occurring TCRs were grouped with DBSCAN, and TCRdist sequence similarity was added when clustering was performed within HLA-allele-positive subsets. Co-occurrence clustering excluded repertoires with fewer than 30,000 or more than 120,000 public chains, plus five with anomalous nucleotide sharing. Held by TCRdb, this immuneACCESS table contains in-frame sequences only and omits some clones. Under half of the omission traces to an unresolved V gene where checked; the cause of the rest is unknown. The V and J calls and the clone size are those of that table, but D and trimming were determined from the DNA. In all, the sample holds 130,000 to 150,000 clones, and over 65% of those were seen once. The ten biggest clones cover around 4% of the sample.

This clone appeared a few times. Its cognate antigen has yet to be identified. No much larger clone exists at a distance of one base, and base qualities are not known. The cohort consisted of 666 healthy bone marrow donors. All cohort members were sampled while nominally healthy, although unrecorded immune exposures were likely present. The donor tested CMV seropositive and was one of the 289 seropositive cohort members. Every donor gave a peripheral blood sample, and the peripheral blood mononuclear cells from that sample were used for TCR beta sequencing. Genomic DNA was extracted from the blood cell samples with the Qiagen DNeasy Blood Extraction Kit. CDR1 and CDR2 are drawn from the germline V gene: ENHRY, SYGVKD. The CDR3 numbers 15 residues from cysteine through phenylalanine. This entry keeps only the CDR3 DNA: 45 bases, framed from base 1. Cut back by 3 bases and 6 bases, the V and J ends lie 16 bases apart.

The chain employs TRBV10-3 and TRBJ2-3, with no confident D gene call. The specimen was PBMCs. The sequence derives from a man aged 18 to 30 in good health and CMV-seropositive. The sequence in DNA is TGTGCCATCAGTGATTCGGGTGTTTCAGCCGATACGCAGTATTTT. The translation is CAISDSGVSADTQYF.